These T cell receptor beta chains were read from a single sample in a study of blood T cell repertoires in COVID-19. Generated by immunoSEQ multiplex PCR, the TCRdb table keeps only in-frame clones and is missing some. The sample includes about 58,000 clones, nearly 90% of them seen just once. The sample taken for sequencing was peripheral blood. The origin of the receptors is a man aged 55 to 70 with active COVID-19. CDR3s include the opening cysteine and the closing phenylalanine or tryptophan. Clone size is stated in some rows and not others, as once, few, many or a class when expanded.

J gene	V gene	clone size	CDR3 protein
TRBJ2-1	TRBV29-1	NA	CSVEESRGGANNEQFF
TRBJ2-2	TRBV5-6	NA	CASSLLGQGTGELFF
TRBJ2-7	TRBV7-8	NA	CASSATGDEQYF
TRBJ2-7	TRBV5-1	NA	CASSLAGGASTYEQYF
TRBJ2-7	TRBV6-6	NA	CASRQSGLGSYEQYF
TRBJ2-7	TRBV15	NA	CATSRGLAVYEQYF
TRBJ2-5	TRBV2	few	CASRPGTSLEQETQYF
TRBJ2-7	TRBV2	NA	CASSELGNRVGYEQYF
TRBJ1-6	TRBV5-8	NA	CASSQRQGGSPLHF
TRBJ1-4	TRBV9	NA	CASSVPGTGDEKLFF
TRBJ2-5	TRBV29-1	NA	CSVEDPTWTQQETQYF
TRBJ2-5	TRBV5-4	NA	CASRSDRGQTQYF
TRBJ2-3	TRBV18	NA	CASSPPRRPSGGDTQYF
TRBJ2-7	TRBV10-3	NA	CAIRTSGTYEQYF
TRBJ2-1	TRBV27	NA	CASSLSGGSEQFF
TRBJ2-1	TRBV21-1	NA	CASSKGGAGEKGNEQFF
TRBJ1-2	TRBV5-1	NA	CASSSVGDRASGYTF
TRBJ2-4	TRBV18	NA	CASSPPASGTKNIQYF
TRBJ1-1	TRBV19	NA	CASSAGGPGINTEAFF
TRBJ2-7	TRBV7-6	NA	CASSLASTSGAAREQYF
TRBJ1-6	TRBV2	NA	CASSEAGGYGSPLHF
TRBJ2-1	TRBV6-2/TRBV6-3	NA	CASSFPMPPRGAYNEQFF
TRBJ2-3	TRBV3-1/TRBV3-2	NA	CASSQDWGQGADTQYF
TRBJ2-7	TRBV29-1	NA	CSVDFGLAGGEQYF
TRBJ1-3	TRBV5-8	NA	CASSFRKRTGTHSGNTIYF
TRBJ2-3	TRBV5-6	NA	CASSYGQQGDTQYF
TRBJ1-2	TRBV7-8	NA	CASSLVFLDRVYGYTF
TRBJ2-7	TRBV6-5	few	CASSPRWGVEQYF
TRBJ2-3	TRBV5-4	NA	CATGQSATDTQYF
TRBJ2-5	TRBV2	NA	CASSQQGGQETQYF
TRBJ1-2	TRBV5-1	NA	CASSFDRPHNYGYTF
TRBJ2-6	TRBV5-4	NA	CASSSAYSGANVLTF
TRBJ2-7	TRBV14	NA	CASSQVREGPAYEQYF
TRBJ2-2	TRBV3-1/TRBV3-2	once	CASSRPIAGGNTGELFF
TRBJ1-1	TRBV6-4	NA	CASSKDRYGEAFF
TRBJ1-5	TRBV6-2/TRBV6-3	NA	CASSYRTGRNQPQHF
TRBJ1-6	TRBV9	NA	CASSVGRGNNSPLHF
TRBJ1-1	TRBV13	NA	CASSFDSTEAFF
TRBJ1-5	TRBV6-5	NA	CAGGQGLNQPQHF
TRBJ1-2	TRBV3-1/TRBV3-2	NA	CASTQGYGYTF
TRBJ1-1	TRBV30	NA	CAWSVQGARRLNTEAFF
TRBJ2-5	TRBV28	NA	CASSFNLADETQYF
TRBJ2-7	TRBV6-2/TRBV6-3	NA	CASSYALGKSSYEQYF
TRBJ2-5	TRBV12-3/TRBV12-4	NA	CASSSSGGAAQYF
TRBJ2-1	TRBV3-1/TRBV3-2	NA	CASSQEFTGIYNEQFF
TRBJ1-5	TRBV3-1/TRBV3-2	NA	CASSQAGGNQPQHF
TRBJ1-6	TRBV28	NA	CASLGGGDNSPLHF
TRBJ2-1	TRBV2	NA	CAHRNNEQFF
TRBJ2-7	TRBV27	NA	CASSLQGSGQEQYF
TRBJ2-2	TRBV12-5	NA	CASGLVLSGNTGELFF
TRBJ1-1	TRBV21-1	NA	CASRRSRDLNTEAFF